The 14 T cell receptor beta chains in this list originate from one sample, sequenced in a study of CD8 T cells in Susac syndrome. Random hexamers primed reverse transcription of about 0.5 to 1 ug RNA. TCRdb reprocessed the immunoSEQ multiplex PCR reads with MiXCR, giving one entry per CDR3 protein. The table has hundreds of thousands of distinct CDR3 sequences, less than 96% seen once; the top ten hold 0.08% to 0.11%. The source material was CD4+ T cells from PBMCs. The receptors shown here come from a human donor with Susac syndrome.

The genes are TRBV12-3 or TRBV12-4 and TRBJ2-3; D is unclear. The CDR3 is made up of 15 amino acids. V was clipped by 3 bases and J by 2 bases, with 12 bases between them. The chain's CDR3 is CASSLGPLDTDTQYF. CDR3 DNA sequence: TGTGCCAGCAGTTTGGGCCCGCTAGACACAGATACGCAGTATTTT.

This chain joins TRBV5-1 and TRBJ2-5; D perhaps matches TRBD2 (6 bases). V was shortened by 0 bases and J by 1 base, with 16 bases between the two germline ends. Per the germline V gene, CDR1 is SGHRS and CDR2 is YFSETQ. CDR3 length: 17 residues. CDR3: CASSLGPSGSTQETQYF. The CDR3 region has the DNA TGCGCCAGCAGCTTGGGTCCCAGCGGGTCTACCCAAGAGACCCAGTACTTC.

This chain joins TRBV28 and TRBJ2-7, with 8 bases matching TRBD1. The germline gives CDR1 MDHEN, CDR2 SYDVKM. There are 14 residues in the CDR3. Trimming at V came to 7 bases and at J to 2 bases, leaving 7 bases not matched to a gene. The CDR3 DNA is TGTGCCAGCAATCGACAGGGGATTACCTACGAGCAGTACTTC. Encoded protein: CASNRQGITYEQYF.

V is TRBV7-3 and J is TRBJ2-2; no clear D gene. There are 13 residues in the CDR3. The V gene's germline CDR1 is SGHTA and CDR2 FQGTGA. The V and J ends lost 4 bases and 7 bases respectively, with 10 bases between them. The CDR3: CASSSFTRGELFF. CDR3 sequence (DNA): TGTGCCAGCAGCTCCTTCACGCGCGGGGAGCTGTTTTTT.

This chain links TRBV29-1 with TRBJ1-1, with 9 bases aligning to TRBD1. The CDR3 has 13 residues. Per the germline V gene, CDR1 is SQVTM and CDR2 is ANQGSEA. Germline trimming cut 4 bases from V and 5 bases from J; bases unmatched to any gene: 5. The CDR3 spells CSVGGQGRTEAFF. The CDR3 nucleotides read TGCAGCGTTGGGGGACAGGGCCGGACTGAAGCTTTCTTT.

This clonotype was observed once. The chain joins TRBV7-2 to TRBJ2-7, with D possibly TRBD2 on 5 matching bases. V lost 4 bases and J 6 bases, leaving 13 bases between the germline ends. Germline CDR1 and CDR2: SGHTA and FQGNSA. This CDR3 is built from 13 residues. The CDR3, as DNA: TGTGCCAGCAGCTCGGCTAGCAGCTCCGAGCAGTACTTC. Its protein product is CASSSASSSEQYF.

This chain uses TRBV25-1 with TRBJ1-4; TRBD1 aligns across 7 bases. Losses at the gene ends were 6 bases for V and 2 bases for J; bases not matched to a gene: 6. Per germline, CDR1 MGHDK and CDR2 SYGVNS. This CDR3 is built from 15 residues. Written as DNA, the CDR3 is TGTGCCAGCAGACAGACAGGGTTTACTAATGAAAAACTGTTTTTT. Amino acids: CASRQTGFTNEKLFF.

The rearrangement links TRBV5-1 to TRBJ2-3; no reliable D call. CDR1 is SGHRS, CDR2 YFSETQ, per germline. The CDR3 is made up of 13 amino acids. V was shortened by 1 base and J by 6 bases, with 9 bases between the two germline ends. The DNA for the CDR3 is TGCGCCAGCAGCTTGCAAAGTGATGATACGCAGTATTTT. This sequence encodes CASSLQSDDTQYF.

This clonotype showed up just a few times. This chain links TRBV27 with TRBJ1-5; 10 bases are a match to TRBD1. Looked up from germline, CDR1 is MNHEY and CDR2 is SMNVEV (reference sequence). V lost 9 bases, J lost 7 bases, and 6 bases stayed unmatched. This CDR3 contains 13 residues. The CDR3, as DNA: TGTGCCAGTTCCCGGGACAGGGGCCAGCCCCAGCATTTT. Residues: CASSRDRGQPQHF.

J is TRBJ1-1 and V is TRBV5-1; TRBD1 aligns across 7 bases. V shed 3 bases, J shed 0 bases, and the junction held 8 bases outside the gene matches. Looked up from germline, CDR1 is SGHRS and CDR2 is YFSETQ. The CDR3 has 16 residues. CDR3: CASSWGTAYMNTEAFF. The CDR3, as DNA: TGCGCCAGCAGCTGGGGGACAGCTTACATGAACACTGAAGCTTTCTTT.

This chain joins TRBV9 and TRBJ2-7; perhaps TRBD2 as D (6 bases). The CDR3 has 14 residues. Germline V gene lookup returns CDR1 SGDLS and CDR2 YYNGEE. The germline V and J ends were trimmed by 0 bases and 0 bases, with 7 bases remaining between them. The CDR3: CASSVGGNSYEQYF. CDR3 coding DNA: TGTGCCAGCAGCGTAGGCGGGAACTCCTACGAGCAGTACTTC.

The J gene is TRBJ2-7, the V gene TRBV3-1; tentatively, D is TRBD2 (5 bases). The length of the CDR3 is 13 residues. The germline CDR1 and CDR2 sequences are LGHDT and YNNKEL (reference sequence). The V end lost 3 bases, the J end lost 4 bases, and 10 bases lay between the germline ends. CDR3 region: CASSQRTSYEQYF. For the CDR3, the DNA is TGTGCCAGCAGCCAGCGGACTTCATACGAGCAGTACTTC.

The chain uses TRBV29-1 and TRBJ1-3; D is possibly TRBD1 (5 bases). This CDR3 has 13 amino acids. The V gene's germline CDR1 is SQVTM and CDR2 ANQGSEA. V was clipped by 3 bases and J by 7 bases, with 13 bases between them. The CDR3 spells CSVERRKGNTIYF. In DNA form, the CDR3 reads TGCAGCGTTGAGCGGCGCAAGGGGAACACCATATATTTT.

Only one count was recorded for this clonotype. The chain is built from TRBV30 and TRBJ2-3; D gene unclear. V was pared by 0 bases and J by 3 bases, with 7 bases between. Looked up from germline, CDR1 is GTSNPN and CDR2 is SVGIG (reference sequence). This CDR3 has 13 residues. As DNA, the CDR3 is TGTGCCTGGAGTGTAGGCGGAACAGATACGCAGTATTTT. Translated, it gives CAWSVGGTDTQYF.